One sample yielded the 13 T cell receptor beta chains listed below, sequenced in a study of blood T cell repertoires in COVID-19. Method: immunoSEQ multiplex PCR; TCRdb's copy keeps in-frame clones and lacks some. The table lists 250,000 to 300,000 clones, around 83% of them singletons. Sequencing input: PBMCs or T cells enriched from blood (not recorded which). All receptors derive from a man aged 40-49 years who had been exposed to COVID-19.

This chain links TRBV12-3 or TRBV12-4 with TRBJ1-4; D unresolved. Trimming stripped 3 bases from V and 5 bases from J, with 7 bases between. The CDR3 contains 13 residues. CDR3 DNA: TGTGCCAGCAGTTTCTCCGGGAATGAAAAACTGTTTTTT. This encodes CASSFSGNEKLFF.

V gene TRBV3-1 (or the pseudogene TRBV3-2) combines with J gene TRBJ1-2; D is uncertain. The CDR3 contains 12 residues. Between the trimmed V and J ends, which lost 1 base and 5 bases, there was a span of 5 bases. CDR1 LGHDT and CDR2 YNNKEL come from the germline V gene (reference sequence). The DNA of the CDR3 is TGTGCCAGCAGCCAAGGCGAATATGGCTACACCTTC. This encodes CASSQGEYGYTF.

The chain is built from TRBV20-1 and TRBJ1-1; 9 nucleotides align to TRBD1. Trimming cost V 3 bases and J 4 bases; bases outside gene matches: 9. This CDR3 region has 15 residues. Germline assignment: CDR1 DFQATT and CDR2 SNEGSKA (reference sequence). CDR3 bases: TGCAGTGCTAGTAATTGGGGGACAGGGTTCACTGAAGCTTTCTTT. Its translation: CSASNWGTGFTEAFF.

The chain combines TRBV5-1 with TRBJ2-2; a weak D match, TRBD2 (5 bases). V lost 4 bases to trimming and J lost 6 bases, with 13 bases between them. There are 14 residues in the CDR3. The germline V gene encodes CDR1 SGHRS and CDR2 YFSETQ. The CDR3 DNA follows: TGCGCCAGCAGCCCACCGCGGGTACCCGGGGAGCTGTTTTTT. It yields the protein CASSPPRVPGELFF. Full variable domain (missing parts from reference TRBV5-1 and TRBJ2-2): KAGVTQTPRYLIKTRGQQVTLSCSPISGHRSVSWYQQTPGQGLQFLFEYFSETQRNKGNFPGRFSGRQFSNSRSEMNVSTLELGDSALYLCASSPPRVPGELFFGEGSRLTVL.

The rearrangement uses TRBV29-1 and TRBJ2-7; 10 bases align to TRBD1. CDR3 length equals 12 residues. Unmatched junction bases numbered 3, after V lost 7 bases and J lost 3 bases. The V gene's germline CDR1 is SQVTM and CDR2 ANQGSEA. CDR3 bases: TGCAGCGCTGGACAGGGGGACTACGAGCAGTACTTC. Translated: CSAGQGDYEQYF.

The rearrangement joins TRBV14 to TRBJ2-1; 8 bases match TRBD2. CDR1 SGHDN and CDR2 FVKESK come from the germline V gene. The CDR3 contains 16 residues. The trim removed 2 bases at V and 4 bases at J, leaving 7 bases unmatched. DNA for the CDR3: TGTGCCAGCAGCCAACGGGCGAGCGGGAGATACAATGAGCAGTTCTTC. Protein sequence: CASSQRASGRYNEQFF.

The genes are TRBV5-1 and TRBJ2-2, with 9 positions matching TRBD2. The CDR3 extends over 15 amino acids. V lost 7 bases and J lost 6; bases outside the gene matches: 10. Germline CDR1 reads SGHRS; CDR2 reads YFSETQ. This CDR3 reads CASFRASGTAGELFF. In DNA, the CDR3 is TGCGCCAGCTTCAGGGCTAGCGGGACGGCCGGGGAGCTGTTTTTT.

This rearrangement joins TRBV5-4 to TRBJ2-7; the D gene is possibly TRBD2 (5 bases). The V end was cut by 3 bases, the J end by 4 bases, with 11 bases between. Per the germline V gene, CDR1 is SGHNT and CDR2 is YYREEE (reference sequence). The CDR3 is 13 amino acids. CDR3 residues: CASSSREGYEQYF. CDR3 nucleotide sequence: TGTGCCAGCAGCTCCCGCGAGGGATACGAGCAGTACTTC.

As for this clone: The junction departs from the called germline gene at one end, perhaps through a read error. This chain uses TRBV10-1 with TRBJ2-2; D remains ambiguous. From germline, CDR1 is WNHNN and CDR2 SYGVQD (reference sequence). This CDR3 contains 13 residues. The CDR3 loop reads CPSSRLDTGELFF. As DNA, the CDR3 is TGCCCCAGCAGCCGACTGGATACCGGGGAGCTGTTTTTT.

This clone has just a few counts. The chain uses TRBV7-6 and TRBJ2-7, with D possibly being TRBD1 (6 bases). This CDR3 has 13 residues. V gave up 4 bases and J gave up 3 bases, with 10 bases separating them. Germline values: CDR1 SGHVS, CDR2 FNYEAQ. CDR3 in amino acids: CASSSRTDYEQYF. CDR3 sequence (DNA): TGTGCCAGCAGCTCACGGACAGACTACGAGCAGTACTTC.

The chain combines TRBV24-1 with TRBJ1-1, with a weak D call TRBD1 (5 bases). Trimming stripped 8 bases from V and 10 bases from J, with 19 bases between. CDR3 length: 13 amino acids. The germline gives CDR1 KGHDR, CDR2 SFDVKD. The CDR3 region is CATKLGDWSRAFF. CDR3 DNA sequence: TGTGCCACCAAACTGGGGGACTGGAGTCGAGCTTTCTTT.

The chain uses TRBV29-1 and TRBJ2-3; 14 bases are a match to TRBD2. Germline assignment: CDR1 SQVTM and CDR2 ANQGSEA. The CDR3 sequence is 16 residues long. After removal of 3 bases from V and 2 bases from J, the junction contained 4 bases not matched to a gene. CDR3 DNA sequence: TGCAGCGTTGAGGGGGGACTAGCGGGAGTCACAGATACGCAGTATTTT. It yields the protein CSVEGGLAGVTDTQYF.

The chain uses TRBV18 and TRBJ2-2; possibly TRBD2 for D (5 bases). The CDR3 extends over 13 amino acids. The ends were cut back, 6 bases at V and 7 bases at J, with 12 bases in the middle. Germline V gives CDR1 KGHSH, CDR2 LQKENI. The CDR3: CASSTDGLGELFF. In nucleotides, the CDR3 is TGTGCCAGCTCGACGGACGGACTCGGGGAGCTGTTTTTT.